Included here is one T cell receptor (beta chain) sequence, with context. Its antigen remains undetermined. The record has no base qualities; no much larger clone is one base away. The data derive from a study of identical twins (dated by TCRdb to 2016 to 2018). A note on the overall study: The study deep-sequenced TCR alpha and beta repertoires from monozygotic twins, unrelated adults of various ages and cord blood to test whether fetal clonotypes persist. To rule out contamination, the twin experiments were replicated at different times with different library preparation protocols. The study at large found these results: Out-of-frame TCR alpha sharing in monozygotic twins was systematically underestimated by recombination models, whereas sharing between unrelated individuals was in agreement with the recombination models. Fewer insertions were carried by abundant cord blood beta clonotypes, a similar but weaker trend appeared in young adult naive repertoires, and no such trend appeared in memory repertoires. Excess twin sharing in beta out-of-frame sequences was weaker because fewer shared sequences lowered the signal-to-noise ratio. Zero-insertion analyses could be partly confounded by invariant T cells such as MAIT and iNKT, though diverse VJ usage argued against such confounding for most clonotypes. Compared with coincidental sharing between unrelated individuals, out-of-frame TCR alpha sequences shared between twins showed an excess of sequences with low generation probability. Because the same donors could not be followed over many years, the conclusions depended on cross-sectional statistical analysis.

All donors were healthy Caucasians. Three unrelated non-twin adults were additionally sequenced: a male aged 18 to 30, a male aged 50 to 60 and a female aged 50 to 60. Miltenyi CD45RO+ enrichment and human naive T-cell isolation kits were used to isolate memory (CD45RO+) and naive T cells from PBMC. V is cut by 4 bases and J by 0 bases, and the space between the germline ends is 10 bases. CDR1 and CDR2, looked up from the germline V gene, are SGHVS and FQNEAQ. From cysteine to phenylalanine, the CDR3 is 14 amino acids long. Only the CDR3 DNA stays, 42 bases, in frame from base 1. Library prep was done by 5' RACE. For sequencing, an Illumina HiSeq 2000 was employed. A universal primer binding site was introduced by template switching, and a unique molecular identifier was present in the final cDNA, enabling accurate counting of TCR cDNA molecules. Specific primers in the conserved constant-segment region were used to synthesize first-strand cDNA for TCR alpha and beta chains. To control for contamination, every cDNA library was double barcoded, receiving both a SMART-Mk sample barcode and Illumina barcodes. TruSeq adapter sequences and Illumina sample barcodes were added in two successive PCR steps. The TCR alpha and beta cDNA libraries were sequenced on the Illumina HiSeq platform using custom primers. Under the source paper's analysis protocol: MiGEC processed the raw reads to extract unique molecular identifiers, while MiXCR was used to determine the CDR3 positions. For each individual, recombination models were inferred using an EM algorithm with the repgenHMM and IGoR tools. The tcR package in R was used for shared clonotype analysis, with sharing normalized by the product of cloneset sizes. To study raw recombination free of thymic and clonal selection effects, out-of-frame nonproductive sequences were analyzed. TCRdb ran its own pipeline on the public reads, namely fastp trimming at Q25 and MiXCR clone calling, and kept in-frame beta chains. Identical CDR3 protein sequences are pooled into one entry, listed with their most common genes and DNA. The V and J calls were not made by the authors but by TCRdb's processing. The sample table shows 350,000 to 450,000 distinct CDR3 sequences, and roughly 18% are seen once. The top ten constitute approximately 12% of the sample.

The source is a man aged 50 or older in good health. The sequenced sample consisted of naive T cells sorted from blood. Explained via the paper, the cell subset or site label denotes: cells isolated with a human naive T-cell isolation kit. The V gene is TRBV7-8 and the J gene is TRBJ2-7, and perhaps TRBD2 as D gene, on 5 matching bases. The nucleotide sequence is TGTGCCAGCAGCTCAAACGGGATCTCCTACGAGCAGTACTTC. This gives the protein CASSSNGISYEQYF.